This is a list of T cell receptor beta chains from one sample in a study of Ad26.COV2.S vaccination and SARS-CoV-2 variants. Assay: immunoSEQ multiplex PCR; the TCRdb copy retains only in-frame clones and omits some. This sample carries 100,000 or so clones, 80% of them seen once, and the ten largest clones take 15% to 20%. This specimen consisted of peripheral blood, obtained after recovery from COVID-19. Receptors originate from a human donor who had recovered from COVID-19. Each CDR3 is given with its conserved first and last residue. The size field is filled for only some rows; it gives once, few, many or a size class.

clone size	V gene	J gene	CDR3 protein
few	TRBV2	TRBJ1-1	CASSSGRITPEAFF
.	TRBV29-1	TRBJ1-1	CSVEDVGDEAFF
.	TRBV4-1	TRBJ2-5	CASSRVTSGGLQETQYF
.	TRBV4-1	TRBJ1-4	CASSPLGQGNEKLFF
few	TRBV10-3	TRBJ1-2	CAIGRGTGGQGYTF
.	TRBV5-1	TRBJ1-1	CASSLVGNLNTEAFF
.	TRBV3-1/TRBV3-2	TRBJ1-1	CASSLWRDSMNTEAFF
.	TRBV25-1	TRBJ2-7	CASNPLDRQLYEQYF
.	TRBV10-3	TRBJ2-1	CAIGGLAEPEGEQFF
few	TRBV5-1	TRBJ2-1	CASSPGGGAYNEQFF
few	TRBV6-1	TRBJ2-5	CASSESRAQETQYF
few	TRBV4-1	TRBJ1-3	CASSRVVSPGNTIYF
.	TRBV7-6	TRBJ1-2	CASSLATGPVQGYTF
.	TRBV3-1/TRBV3-2	TRBJ2-2	CASSFRTVNTGELFF
.	TRBV29-1	TRBJ2-5	CSVARGETQYF
.	TRBV10-3	TRBJ2-6	CAIRGQGVSGANVLTF
once	TRBV6-2/TRBV6-3	TRBJ1-4	CASTPQATNEKLFF
.	TRBV10-1	TRBJ2-1	CASSEAPSGTGYNEQFF
few	TRBV4-3	TRBJ1-1	CASSQGRVGWSAFF
.	TRBV29-1	TRBJ2-3	CSVENQGAWDTQYF
few	TRBV7-9	TRBJ1-3	CASSQSRASSGNTIYF
.	TRBV29-1	TRBJ2-7	CSVGGRTIIYEQYF
medium-sized	TRBV4-3	TRBJ1-6	CASSLDRSNSPLHF
.	TRBV13	TRBJ1-4	CASGSSGEGDEKLFF
.	TRBV7-9	TRBJ2-1	CASSSAPPNEQFF
.	TRBV19	TRBJ1-1	CASRPQQGNTEAFF
.	TRBV27	TRBJ2-2	CASSLYGGEYTGELFF
.	TRBV5-1	TRBJ2-7	CASSLKFAGESSYEQYF
.	TRBV21-1	TRBJ1-1	CASSEQGSHTEAFF
.	TRBV27	TRBJ2-3	CASSLAGLAGDLTDTQYF
.	TRBV4-2	TRBJ1-2	CASNKPGQGSRGYTF
.	TRBV3-1/TRBV3-2	TRBJ1-3	CASSQGPSGNTIYF
once	TRBV29-1	TRBJ1-1	CSVDRPTGGPAEAFF
once	TRBV28	TRBJ2-7	CASSRGQGHYEQYF
.	TRBV28	TRBJ1-6	CASGRGFYNSPLHF
.	TRBV7-2	TRBJ1-2	CASSLGSLGGKIYGYTF
.	TRBV2	TRBJ1-5	CASSEIPNQPQHF
.	TRBV10-3	TRBJ2-7	CAISESTSVLYEQYF